These 16 T cell receptor beta chains were all obtained from the same sample, sequenced in a study of cytomegalovirus exposure and HLA in healthy donors. The PCR made use of 60 Vbeta and 13 Jbeta primers. Assay used: immunoSEQ multiplex PCR; TCRdb lists only in-frame clones, some missing. This repertoire shows 100,000 to 120,000 clones, over 55% found once; its top ten account for roughly 8.7%. Source material: PBMCs. All receptors derive from a man between 18 and 29 years old in good health and CMV-seropositive.

This chain connects TRBV28 to TRBJ1-4, with D possibly matching TRBD1 (6 bases). The CDR3 runs to 16 residues. Germline CDR1 is MDHEN and CDR2 is SYDVKM. Trimming took off 5 bases at V and 0 bases at J, with 13 bases between the two ends. The CDR3 sequence is CASSPGGAATNEKLFF. The CDR3 DNA sequence: TGTGCCAGCAGTCCCGGGGGGGCTGCAACTAATGAAAAACTGTTTTTT.

The V gene is TRBV19, the J gene TRBJ2-7; tentative D call: TRBD1 (5 bases). The CDR3 extends over 16 amino acids. Germline V gene lookup returns CDR1 LNHDA and CDR2 SQIVND (reference sequence). V was pared by 5 bases and J by 6 bases, with 23 bases between. CDR3 DNA: TGTGCCAGTAGTCGAGGTCGGTACGTGCAGGGTGGCGAGCAGTACTTC. Residues: CASSRGRYVQGGEQYF.

The rearrangement uses TRBV14 and TRBJ1-2; D may be TRBD1 (6 bases). Trimming took 0 bases from V and 7 from J, leaving 12 bases between them. The V gene's germline CDR1 is SGHDN and CDR2 FVKESK. The CDR3 spans 14 residues. The CDR3 loop is CASSQEQGTSGYTF. The CDR3 DNA sequence: TGTGCCAGCAGCCAAGAACAGGGCACCAGTGGCTACACCTTC.

This sequence joins TRBV19 and TRBJ2-7; 8 bases match TRBD1. CDR3 length: 14 residues. From germline, CDR1 is LNHDA and CDR2 SQIVND (reference sequence). V lost 3 bases to trimming and J lost 0 bases; unmatched junction nucleotides: 1. The DNA of the CDR3 is TGTGCCAGTAGTATGACAGGGGCCTCCTACGAGCAGTACTTC. Protein: CASSMTGASYEQYF.

The chain links TRBV6-4 to TRBJ2-3; 10 nucleotides match TRBD2. The CDR3 loop spans 13 amino acids. Germline loops: CDR1 MRHNA, CDR2 SNTAGT. The V gene end was trimmed by 4 bases and the J gene end by 9 bases; junction bases not matched to a gene: 4. CDR3 residues: CASSVLAGTTQYF. The CDR3 coding sequence is TGTGCCAGCAGTGTACTAGCGGGGACGACGCAGTATTTT.

The rearrangement uses TRBV2 and TRBJ2-1; 8 nucleotides match TRBD2. The CDR3 loop spans 15 amino acids. In germline, CDR1 is SNHLY, CDR2 FYNNEI. Trimming cost V 4 bases and J 2 bases; bases outside gene matches: 4. The CDR3 sequence: CASSVAGGAYNEQFF. The CDR3 DNA reads as TGTGCCAGCAGTGTGGCGGGGGGTGCCTACAATGAGCAGTTCTTC.

The gene calls are TRBV27 and TRBJ2-3; TRBD2 matches at 8 bases. Trimming cost V 4 bases and J 0 bases; bases outside gene matches: 6. The CDR3 covers 16 residues. Germline V gene sequence: CDR1 MNHEY, CDR2 SMNVEV (reference sequence). CDR3 in amino acids: CASSYRTSTSTDTQYF. The CDR3 nucleotides are TGTGCCAGCAGTTACCGGACTAGCACTAGCACAGATACGCAGTATTTT.

This chain joins TRBV27 and TRBJ1-5; 8 nucleotides agree with TRBD1. Trimming took 3 bases from V and 4 from J; bases not matched to a gene: 8. CDR1 and CDR2 (germline): MNHEY, SMNVEV (reference sequence). The CDR3 sequence is 16 residues long. CDR3 bases: TGTGCCAGCAGTTTCCGGGCAGGGGGCTTTAATCAGCCCCAGCATTTT. Translation: CASSFRAGGFNQPQHF.

This chain uses TRBV5-6 with TRBJ2-5, with a tentative D call TRBD2 (6 bases). Germline V lookup: CDR1 SGHDT, CDR2 YYEEEE. Trimming took off 1 base at V and 0 bases at J, with 13 bases between the two ends. The CDR3 length is 16 residues. The CDR3 here is CASSLPGVGDQETQYF. In nucleotides, the CDR3 is TGTGCCAGCAGCTTGCCGGGAGTGGGGGACCAAGAGACCCAGTACTTC. The variable domain in full, completed from reference TRBV5-6 and TRBJ2-5, reads DAGVTQSPTHLIKTRGQQVTLRCSPKSGHDTVSWYQQALGQGPQFIFQYYEEEERQRGNFPDRFSGHQFPNYSSELNVNALLLGDSALYLCASSLPGVGDQETQYFGPGTRLLVL.

V and J are TRBV6-1 and TRBJ2-7; D perhaps matches TRBD2 (5 bases). This CDR3 contains 9 residues. Germline V gene data show CDR1 as MNHNS and CDR2 as SASEGT. Written as DNA, the CDR3 is TGTGCCAGCGGCCGCCGGGATGCGGTC. It translates to CASGRRDAV.

The rearrangement joins TRBV2 to TRBJ1-4; 9 bases fit TRBD1. The ends lost 11 bases at V and 6 bases at J; junction bases unmatched: 4. The CDR3 totals 12 residues. Per germline, CDR1 SNHLY and CDR2 FYNNEI. The CDR3 DNA reads as TGTGCCGGCGACAGGGGGGATGAAAAACTGTTTTTT. It codes for CAGDRGDEKLFF.

The chain has TRBV7-9 and TRBJ1-4; D is perhaps TRBD1 (5 bases). V was cut by 4 bases and J by 2 bases, with 17 bases left in between. CDR1 and CDR2 from the germline V gene are SEHNR and FQNEAQ (reference sequence). CDR3 length equals 17 residues. The CDR3 DNA follows: TGTGCCAGCAGCTACCACCCTTGGGGGGATACTAATGAAAAACTGTTTTTT. Amino acid sequence: CASSYHPWGDTNEKLFF. Supplemented by reference TRBV7-9 and TRBJ1-4, the full variable domain reads DTGVSQNPRHKITKRGQNVTFRCDPISEHNRLYWYRQTLGQGPEFLTYFQNEAQLEKSRLLSDRFSAERPKGSFSTLEIQRTEQGDSAMYLCASSYHPWGDTNEKLFFGSGTQLSVL.

This clone has a handful of counts. The chain is built from TRBV4-2 and TRBJ1-2, with D hard to call. This CDR3 has 13 amino acids. Per germline, CDR1 LGHNA and CDR2 YNFKEQ. The germline V and J ends were trimmed by 0 bases and 10 bases, with 12 bases remaining between them. The CDR3 DNA sequence: TGTGCCAGCAGCCAAGATCCGGGATTGGACTACACCTTC. This gives the protein CASSQDPGLDYTF.

J is TRBJ2-3 and V is TRBV6-5, with TRBD1 as a possible D gene (5 bases). The CDR3 runs to 15 residues. Germline V gene lookup returns CDR1 MNHEY and CDR2 SVGAGI. Trimming left V 7 bases short and J 6 bases short, with 20 bases between. The CDR3 loop reads CASKETEDLGDTQYF. The DNA for the CDR3 is TGTGCCAGCAAGGAGACAGAGGACCTCGGGGATACGCAGTATTTT.

This clone was observed a few times. The V and J genes are TRBV4-1 and TRBJ1-2; TRBD1 matches at 7 bases. Germline CDR1 MGHRA, CDR2 YSYEKL. The CDR3 contains 14 residues. The junction had 6 bases not matched to a gene; V was cut back by 1 base and J by 7 bases. The CDR3, as DNA: TGCGCCAGCAGCCAAGGACAGGGTGGTGGTGGCTACACCTTC. Its protein product is CASSQGQGGGGYTF.

The gene calls are TRBV5-6 and TRBJ2-7, with D possibly matching TRBD1 (6 bases). The CDR3 length is 14 residues. Germline V gene sequence: CDR1 SGHDT, CDR2 YYEEEE. V shed 2 bases and J shed 4 bases, with 13 bases lying between them. Here the CDR3 reads CASSFQDRAYEQYV. CDR3 bases: TGTGCCAGCAGCTTCCAGGACAGAGCTTACGAGCAGTACGTC.